These 5 T cell receptor beta chains came from one sample sequenced in a study of shared clonotypes between healthy human individuals. Here immunoSEQ multiplex PCR was the method, and the copy in TCRdb shows in-frame clones only, minus some. The sample yields millions of clones, roughly 94% seen once. Sequencing was carried out using naive CD4+ T cells sorted from blood. Subset reported: CD45RA+ positively selected. Receptor source: a man aged 18 to 29 in good health.

This clone was seen a single time. The chain links TRBV5-1 to TRBJ1-2; no definite D call. This CDR3 has 17 amino acids. Deletions cut 0 bases from V and 4 bases from J, with 19 bases between. Germline V gives CDR1 SGHRS, CDR2 YFSETQ. In DNA, the CDR3 is TGCGCCAGCAGCTTGGCCTCAGGCGAAGGTGTGACCTATGGCTACACCTTC. It codes for CASSLASGEGVTYGYTF.

The rearrangement links TRBV9 to TRBJ2-3; D is uncertain. Trimming took 0 bases from V and 4 from J, leaving 6 bases between them. CDR1 SGDLS and CDR2 YYNGEE come from the germline V gene. This CDR3 region has 13 residues. The CDR3 region is CASSVEQSDTQYF. The DNA for the CDR3 is TGTGCCAGCAGCGTAGAACAGTCAGATACGCAGTATTTT. Full variable domain (outside the CDR3, taken from reference TRBV9 and TRBJ2-3): DSGVTQTPKHLITATGQRVTLRCSPRSGDLSVYWYQQSLDQGLQFLIQYYNGEERAKGNILERFSAQQFPDLHSELNLSSLELGDSALYFCASSVEQSDTQYFGPGTRLTVL.

This chain connects TRBV7-9 to TRBJ2-3; D unclear. V was cut by 5 bases and J by 7 bases, with 10 bases left in between. CDR1 and CDR2 (germline): SEHNR, FQNEAQ (reference sequence). This CDR3 region has 12 residues. This CDR3 is CASSLDAYTQYF. The DNA of the CDR3 is TGTGCCAGCAGCCTCGACGCCTATACGCAGTATTTT.

This clone was found once. The same CDR3 also results from other DNA sequences found in this sample. The DNA for the CDR3 is TGTGCCAGCAGCTTGGTAGGGGGAAACACCATATATTTT. It encodes CASSLVGGNTIYF. J is TRBJ1-3 and V is TRBV5-4, with D unclear. This CDR3 contains 13 residues. Germline V gene sequence: CDR1 SGHNT, CDR2 YYREEE (reference sequence). V lost 0 bases and J lost 4, with 5 bases in between.

V is TRBV6-5 and J is TRBJ2-1; possibly TRBD1 for D (5 bases). CDR1 and CDR2 from the germline V gene are MNHEY and SVGAGI. The V end was cut by 6 bases, the J end by 5 bases, with 17 bases between. The CDR3 is 15 residues long. The CDR3 loop reads CASSTGALPHNEQFF. The CDR3 DNA follows: TGTGCCAGCAGCACAGGAGCCCTTCCTCACAATGAGCAGTTCTTC.